The 22 T cell receptor beta chains below come from one sample, sequenced in a study of CD8+ T cells in alopecia areata. Isolated RNA was reverse transcribed into cDNA used as the sequencing template. The protocol was immunoSEQ multiplex PCR, while the TCRdb copy is restricted to in-frame clones and leaves out a portion. This sample carries about 200,000 clones, about 56% of them seen once, and the ten largest clones take around 5%. The sample was CD8+ T cells sorted from blood. The receptors shown here come from a human donor in good health.

This clone was detected a few times. This chain connects TRBV10-2 to TRBJ1-1; tentative D call: TRBD1 (5 bases). Trimming shortened V by 4 bases and J by 5 bases, and 11 bases separated the two germline ends. The germline CDR1 and CDR2 sequences are WSHSY and SAAADI. CDR3 size: 13 residues. CDR3 bases: TGCGCCAGCAGTGGAGGAGGGGTGACTGAAGCTTTCTTT. Residues: CASSGGGVTEAFF.

J is TRBJ2-3 and V is TRBV2; 7 bases agree with TRBD2. Trimming removed 8 bases from V and 1 base from J; junction bases left unmatched: 6. CDR1 and CDR2 from the germline V gene are SNHLY and FYNNEI. CDR3 length: 14 amino acids. CDR3 in amino acids: CASVRAGGTDTQYF. The CDR3 region has the DNA TGTGCCAGCGTCCGGGCGGGGGGCACAGATACGCAGTATTTT.

This clone was observed a few times. At the DNA level, this CDR3 is encoded by other sequences in the same sample as well. V and J are TRBV7-9 and TRBJ1-2, with unresolved D. Germline CDR1 reads SEHNR; CDR2 reads FQNEAQ (reference sequence). The length of the CDR3 is 12 residues. V shed 2 bases and J shed 3 bases, with 4 bases lying between them. The CDR3 region has the DNA TGTGCCAGCAGCTTAACCGACTATGGCTACACCTTC. Translation gives CASSLTDYGYTF.

The chain couples TRBV13 to TRBJ2-1, with D possibly matching TRBD2 (5 bases). V was clipped by 0 bases and J by 10 bases, with 10 bases between them. Per germline, CDR1 PRHDT and CDR2 FYEKMQ (reference sequence). This CDR3 has 13 amino acids. This chain's CDR3 is CASSLGRGSEQFF. Written as DNA, the CDR3 is TGTGCCAGCAGCTTAGGACGGGGATCGGAGCAGTTCTTC.

The rearrangement links TRBV7-2 to TRBJ1-1, with D perhaps matching TRBD1 (5 bases). From germline, CDR1 is SGHTA and CDR2 FQGNSA. V was pared by 5 bases and J by 2 bases, with 15 bases between. This CDR3 comprises 15 residues. The CDR3 is CASSPFTGLNTEAFF. DNA for the CDR3: TGTGCCAGCAGCCCGTTCACAGGCCTTAACACTGAAGCTTTCTTT. The whole variable domain, remainder taken from reference TRBV7-2 and TRBJ1-1, is GAGVSQSPSNKVTEKGKDVELRCDPISGHTALYWYRQSLGQGLEFLIYFQGNSAPDKSGLPSDRFSAERTGGSVSTLTIQRTQQEDSAVYLCASSPFTGLNTEAFFGQGTRLTVV.

The genes are TRBV5-1 and TRBJ2-1; D gene ambiguous. Germline CDR1 and CDR2: SGHRS and YFSETQ. V lost 3 bases and J lost 2, with 3 bases in between. The CDR3 totals 12 residues. CDR3 coding DNA: TGCGCCAGCAGCTCCACCTACAATGAGCAGTTCTTC. Protein product: CASSSTYNEQFF. Full variable domain (outside the CDR3, taken from reference TRBV5-1 and TRBJ2-1): KAGVTQTPRYLIKTRGQQVTLSCSPISGHRSVSWYQQTPGQGLQFLFEYFSETQRNKGNFPGRFSGRQFSNSRSEMNVSTLELGDSALYLCASSSTYNEQFFGPGTRLTVL.

This sequence joins TRBV30 and TRBJ2-7, with 7 bases identical to TRBD1. Germline V gene data show CDR1 as GTSNPN and CDR2 as SVGIG (reference sequence). V gave up 0 bases and J gave up 1 base; unmatched junction bases: 6. CDR3 length equals 15 residues. The CDR3 sequence: CAWSVLGTASYEQYF. CDR3 DNA sequence: TGTGCCTGGAGTGTACTAGGGACAGCTTCCTACGAGCAGTACTTC.

The V and J genes are TRBV5-4 and TRBJ1-2, with unresolved D. Germline assignment: CDR1 SGHNT and CDR2 YYREEE (reference sequence). This CDR3 contains 12 residues. V shed 0 bases and J shed 8 bases, with 8 bases lying between them. The CDR3 here is CASSLAGMGYTF. As DNA, the CDR3 is TGTGCCAGCAGCTTGGCGGGGATGGGCTACACCTTC.

The V gene is TRBV27, the J gene TRBJ2-6; 7 bases match TRBD1. The germline V gene has CDR1 MNHEY and CDR2 SMNVEV (reference sequence). Trimming at V came to 4 bases and at J to 7 bases, leaving 13 bases not matched to a gene. CDR3 length: 17 residues. DNA of the CDR3: TGTGCCAGCAGTTCCCCCGGGACAGCGCCCGGAGCCAACGTCCTGACTTTC. Its protein is CASSSPGTAPGANVLTF. The variable domain in full, with the rest retrieved from reference TRBV27 and TRBJ2-6, is EAQVTQNPRYLITVTGKKLTVTCSQNMNHEYMSWYRQDPGLGLRQIYYSMNVEVTDKGDVPEGYKVSRKEKRNFPLILESPSPNQTSLYFCASSSPGTAPGANVLTFGAGSRLTVL.

This chain connects TRBV29-1 to TRBJ2-5; TRBD2 matches 7 bases. Germline values: CDR1 SQVTM, CDR2 ANQGSEA. CDR3 size: 16 residues. Losses at the gene ends were 0 bases for V and 5 bases for J; bases not matched to a gene: 12. CDR3 DNA: TGCAGCGTTGAAGATTGGGGACTATCCAACGGGGAGACCCAGTACTTC. Translating gives CSVEDWGLSNGETQYF.

The chain joins TRBV18 to TRBJ2-1, with D possibly TRBD2 on 6 matching bases. The V gene lost 0 bases and the J gene lost 3 bases, with 15 bases spanning the gap. This CDR3 comprises 17 residues. Germline assignment: CDR1 KGHSH and CDR2 LQKENI. This CDR3 reads CASSPPARGGIYNEQFF. The CDR3 DNA follows: TGTGCCAGCTCACCACCGGCGCGGGGTGGGATCTACAATGAGCAGTTCTTC.

This sequence joins TRBV29-1 and TRBJ1-1; D unclear. This CDR3 region has 10 residues. Germline V gene sequence: CDR1 SQVTM, CDR2 ANQGSEA. With 7 bases removed from V and 8 bases from J, the gap between germline ends came to 11 bases. Written as DNA, the CDR3 is TGCAGCGCGGGAAAAACCGAAGCTTTCTTT. Protein sequence: CSAGKTEAFF.

This clone was seen only a few times. The sample has other DNA sequences that encode this CDR3 too. This sequence joins TRBV29-1 and TRBJ2-7; D may be TRBD1 (6 bases). This CDR3 has 12 residues. V gave up 4 bases and J gave up 3 bases, with 10 bases separating them. The germline V gene encodes CDR1 SQVTM and CDR2 ANQGSEA. The CDR3 is CSVVETGYEQYF. The CDR3 DNA follows: TGCAGCGTTGTGGAGACAGGCTACGAGCAGTACTTC.

Many counts were recorded for this clone. V gene TRBV14 combines with J gene TRBJ2-3; 10 bases fit TRBD2. CDR1 is SGHDN, CDR2 FVKESK, per germline. The V gene end was trimmed by 2 bases and the J gene end by 4 bases; junction bases not matched to a gene: 6. This CDR3 region has 16 residues. CDR3 bases: TGTGCCAGCAGCCAATCTAGCGGGGGCAGCGCAGATACGCAGTATTTT. It translates to CASSQSSGGSADTQYF.

This clone was detected only a few times. The chain has TRBV5-6 and TRBJ2-7, with a tentative D call TRBD2 (5 bases). The V end was cut by 0 bases, the J end by 2 bases, with 18 bases between. Germline-derived CDR1 and CDR2 are SGHDT and YYEEEE. This CDR3 has 17 amino acids. CDR3 sequence (DNA): TGTGCCAGCAGCTTGGTCGGCGGGCAGAGCAAGACCTACGAGCAGTACTTC. Translated: CASSLVGGQSKTYEQYF.

This clone has more than one count but fewer than ten. The J gene is TRBJ2-3, the V gene TRBV5-1, with D possibly being TRBD1 or TRBD2 (5 bases each). V was shortened by 4 bases and J by 6 bases, with 18 bases between the two germline ends. This CDR3 is 15 amino acids long. Per germline, CDR1 SGHRS and CDR2 YFSETQ. This chain's CDR3 is CASSGQWDRADTQYF. The DNA for the CDR3 is TGCGCCAGCAGCGGCCAGTGGGACCGGGCCGATACGCAGTATTTT.

For this clone: This sample also contains other DNA sequences that code for the same CDR3. The chain is built from TRBV29-1 and TRBJ2-1; D unclear. Germline V gene lookup returns CDR1 SQVTM and CDR2 ANQGSEA. Trimming took off 3 bases at V and 5 bases at J, with 8 bases between the two ends. The length of the CDR3 is 12 residues. This chain's CDR3 is CSVERRDNEQFF. The CDR3 DNA reads as TGCAGCGTTGAGAGACGGGACAATGAGCAGTTCTTC.

The V call is TRBV30, the J call TRBJ2-7; no firm D call. The germline V and J ends were trimmed by 0 bases and 3 bases, with 12 bases remaining between them. Germline assignment: CDR1 GTSNPN and CDR2 SVGIG (reference sequence). The CDR3 runs to 14 residues. The CDR3 coding sequence is TGTGCCTGGAGTGTATCCGGGTTTCTCTACGAGCAGTACTTC. Its translation: CAWSVSGFLYEQYF.

CDR3 DNA: TGCGCCAGCAGCCCGAACTCTGGAAACACCATATATTTT. It encodes CASSPNSGNTIYF. This chain uses TRBV4-1 with TRBJ1-3; D not resolved. The germline gives CDR1 MGHRA, CDR2 YSYEKL. This CDR3 is built from 13 residues. Trimming shortened V by 4 bases and J by 0 bases, and 4 bases separated the two germline ends.

The chain recombines TRBV6-1 with TRBJ2-1; 10 bases map to TRBD2. Per the germline V gene, CDR1 is MNHNS and CDR2 is SASEGT. V dropped 5 bases and J dropped 9; count of bases not matched to a gene: 10. The CDR3 is 15 residues long. The CDR3 bases are TGTGCCAGCAGTCGTCCTAGCGGGGGATTGGGTGAGCAGTTCTTC. Encoded protein: CASSRPSGGLGEQFF.

The rearrangement joins TRBV5-6 to TRBJ1-5, with D maybe TRBD1 (6 bases). This CDR3 has 14 residues. CDR1 is SGHDT and CDR2 is YYEEEE in the germline V gene. Trimming took off 2 bases at V and 6 bases at J, with 12 bases between the two ends. The CDR3 DNA reads TGTGCCAGCAGCTTAGGCCAGGGGATTCAGCCCCAGCATTTT. Its translation is CASSLGQGIQPQHF.

This chain's CDR3 is CSAGPAEDYGYTF. In DNA, the CDR3 is TGCAGCGCGGGACCCGCGGAAGACTATGGCTACACCTTC. This chain joins TRBV29-1 and TRBJ1-2, with D perhaps TRBD1 (5 bases). Germline V lookup: CDR1 SQVTM, CDR2 ANQGSEA. Trimming left V 7 bases short and J 3 bases short, with 15 bases between. The CDR3 has 13 amino acids. Full variable domain (rest looked up from reference TRBV29-1 and TRBJ1-2): SAVISQKPSRDICQRGTSLTIQCQVDSQVTMMFWYRQQPGQSLTLIATANQGSEATYESGFVIDKFPISRPNLTFSTLTVSNMSPEDSSIYLCSAGPAEDYGYTFGSGTRLTVV.